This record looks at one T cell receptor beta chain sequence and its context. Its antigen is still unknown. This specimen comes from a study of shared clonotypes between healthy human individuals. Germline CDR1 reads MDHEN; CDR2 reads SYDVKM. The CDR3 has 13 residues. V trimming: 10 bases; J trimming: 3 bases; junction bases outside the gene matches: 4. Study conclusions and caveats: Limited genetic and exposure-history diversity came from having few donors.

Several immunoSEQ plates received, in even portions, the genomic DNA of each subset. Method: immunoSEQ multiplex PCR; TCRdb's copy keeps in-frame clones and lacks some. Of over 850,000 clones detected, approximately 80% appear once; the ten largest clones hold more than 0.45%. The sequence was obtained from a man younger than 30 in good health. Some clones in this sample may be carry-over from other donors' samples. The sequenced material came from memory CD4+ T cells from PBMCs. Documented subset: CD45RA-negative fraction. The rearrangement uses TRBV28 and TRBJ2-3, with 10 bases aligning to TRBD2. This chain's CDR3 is CATRTSGTDTQYF. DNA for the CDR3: TGTGCCACCAGGACTAGCGGAACAGATACGCAGTATTTT.